Listed below are T cell receptor beta chains from one sample, sequenced in a study of T-cell reconstitution after alpha-beta-depleted transplantation in children. TCRdb re-analysed the PCR reads in MiXCR, keeping a single row per CDR3 protein. The profile shows roughly 500,000 distinct CDR3 sequences, 8% to 11% of them singletons. The material was PBMCs, obtained before TCRalphabeta/CD19-depleted stem cell transplant. All receptors come from a child aged 2 to 15 with inherited bone marrow failure, due to receive a stem cell transplant. Each CDR3 is given with its conserved first and last residue. A D gene is named only where the DNA matches it firmly. Clone size is given for some rows only: seen once, a few or many times, or a class if the clone is expanded.

>.|.|TRBJ2-5|TRBV18
CASSLGQTQETQYF
TGTGCCAGCTCACTCGGACAGACCCAAGAGACCCAGTACTTC
>TRBD2|many|TRBJ2-2|TRBV9
CASSVYASGIRSGELFF
TGTGCCAGCAGCGTATATGCTAGCGGGATTCGGAGCGGGGAGCTGTTTTTT
>.|.|TRBJ1-2|TRBV4-3
CASSQDRYGYTF
TGCGCCAGCAGCCAAGATAGATATGGCTACACCTTC
>TRBD2|many|TRBJ2-5|TRBV12-3/TRBV12-4
CATLAGVTETQYF
TGTGCCACCCTAGCGGGCGTGACAGAGACCCAGTACTTC
>TRBD1|.|TRBJ2-5|TRBV12-3/TRBV12-4
CASSLQGARSETQYF
TGTGCCAGCAGTCTCCAGGGGGCGAGGTCGGAGACCCAGTACTTC
>.|many|TRBJ2-2|TRBV20-1
CSARGREETFTGELFF
TGCAGTGCTAGAGGTCGAGAGGAGACTTTCACCGGGGAGCTGTTTTTT
>.|many|TRBJ2-7|TRBV12-3/TRBV12-4
CASSLGDFTYEQYF
TGTGCCAGCAGTTTAGGGGACTTCACCTACGAGCAGTACTTC
>TRBD1|many|TRBJ1-1|TRBV4-3
CASSLEYRGDTEAFF
TGCGCCAGCAGCCTTGAGTACAGGGGGGACACTGAAGCTTTCTTT
>TRBD2|few|TRBJ2-2|TRBV12-3/TRBV12-4
CASSSGTSDPNTGELFF
TGTGCCAGCAGCTCCGGGACTAGTGACCCGAACACCGGGGAGCTGTTTTTT
>TRBD1|few|TRBJ2-2|TRBV2
CASSLQGFDTGELFF
TGTGCCAGCAGCTTACAGGGGTTTGACACCGGGGAGCTGTTTTTT
>.|many|TRBJ2-2|TRBV5-1
CASSLDNPDTGELFF
TGCGCCAGCAGCTTGGATAATCCTGACACCGGGGAGCTGTTTTTT
>TRBD2|few|TRBJ2-1|TRBV4-3
CASSRGLAGIDSYNEQFF
TGCGCCAGCAGCCGGGGACTAGCGGGAATCGACTCCTACAATGAGCAGTTCTTC
>TRBD1|many|TRBJ2-5|TRBV5-1
CASSLRTGGSGETQYF
TGCGCCAGCAGCTTGCGGACAGGGGGCTCGGGGGAGACCCAGTACTTC
>.|.|TRBJ2-1|TRBV4-3
CASSHSMDNEQFF
TGCGCCAGCAGCCACAGCATGGACAATGAGCAGTTCTTC
>.|.|TRBJ1-2|TRBV29-1
CSVFPDGETVYGYTF
TGCAGCGTCTTTCCGGACGGCGAGACGGTCTATGGCTACACCTTC
>.|many|TRBJ2-7|TRBV6-2/TRBV6-3
CASTLRGAVDEQYF
TGTGCCAGCACCCTAAGGGGGGCGGTAGACGAGCAGTACTTC
>TRBD1|many|TRBJ1-5|TRBV6-1
CASGRKQTGYSNQPQHF
TGTGCCAGCGGAAGAAAACAGACAGGGTATAGCAATCAGCCCCAGCATTTT
>TRBD2|many|TRBJ2-1|TRBV7-9
CASSLDLTSGYNEQFF
TGTGCCAGCAGCTTAGATCTGACTAGCGGCTACAATGAGCAGTTCTTC
>.|.|TRBJ2-5|TRBV28
CASSYSGRLTPQETQYF
TGTGCCAGCAGTTACAGCGGGCGGCTCACCCCCCAAGAGACCCAGTACTTC
>TRBD1|many|TRBJ2-2|TRBV6-2/TRBV6-3
CAIPIYQGAENTGELFF
TGTGCCATACCAATATACCAGGGGGCGGAGAACACCGGGGAGCTGTTTTTT